These 21 T cell receptor beta chains share one sample of origin, sequenced in a study of blood T cell repertoires in COVID-19. Some clones are missing from TCRdb's copy, which holds only in-frame ones; the method was immunoSEQ multiplex PCR. The sample lists 440,000 or so clones; approximately 91% were seen once. The sequenced sample consisted of peripheral blood. The source of these receptors is a woman between 40 and 50 years old with COVID-19, enrolled during active disease.

The gene calls are TRBV30 and TRBJ1-5, with D possibly matching TRBD1 (5 bases). Germline V gene sequence: CDR1 GTSNPN, CDR2 SVGIG (reference sequence). Trimming cost V 0 bases and J 3 bases, with 12 bases left between them. This CDR3 region has 15 residues. CDR3 DNA: TGTGCCTGGAGTGTAAGAGCGGGGGTCAATCAGCCCCAGCATTTT. The encoded protein is CAWSVRAGVNQPQHF. Looking up the rest from reference TRBV30 and TRBJ1-5 gives the full variable domain: SQTIHQWPATLVQPVGSPLSLECTVEGTSNPNLYWYRQAAGRGLQLLFYSVGIGQISSEVPQNLSASRPQDRQFILSSKKLLLSDSGFYLCAWSVRAGVNQPQHFGDGTRLSIL.

The V call is TRBV28, the J call TRBJ2-3; D perhaps matches TRBD1 (6 bases). The germline CDR1 and CDR2 sequences are MDHEN and SYDVKM. The CDR3 is made up of 13 amino acids. V lost 6 bases and J 6 bases, leaving 13 bases between the germline ends. The DNA of the CDR3 is TGTGCCAGCAGGATACAGGGATCGGATACGCAGTATTTT. As protein: CASRIQGSDTQYF.

The rearrangement uses TRBV6-2 or TRBV6-3 and TRBJ2-7; 11 bases match TRBD1. The length of the CDR3 is 17 residues. The V and J ends lost 2 bases and 6 bases, in that order; junction bases with no gene match: 12. Germline-derived CDR1 and CDR2 are MNHEY and SVGEGT. CDR3 residues: CASSYESYGTGGLEQYF. CDR3 sequence (DNA): TGTGCCAGCAGTTACGAGTCGTACGGGACAGGGGGTCTCGAGCAGTACTTC.

The chain joins TRBV2 to TRBJ1-3; possibly TRBD1 for D (6 bases). V lost 6 bases and J 2 bases, leaving 11 bases between the germline ends. CDR1 SNHLY and CDR2 FYNNEI come from the germline V gene. The CDR3 sequence is 14 residues long. The CDR3 nucleotides read TGTGCCAGCAGCTTACAGGGTGCTGGAAACACCATATATTTT. It is translated as CASSLQGAGNTIYF.

This clone appeared once. The chain couples TRBV5-8 to TRBJ1-2, with D maybe TRBD1 (5 bases). V lost 2 bases to trimming and J lost 2 bases, with 19 bases between them. The CDR3 is 17 amino acids. In germline, CDR1 is SGHTS, CDR2 YDEGEE. The CDR3 loop reads CASSFRTLVNQNYGYTF. CDR3 in DNA: TGTGCCAGCAGCTTCCGGACACTCGTCAATCAAAACTATGGCTACACCTTC.

This chain links TRBV7-9 with TRBJ2-7, with 9 bases matching TRBD1. This CDR3 has 14 residues. Germline trimming cut 6 bases from V and 2 bases from J; bases unmatched to any gene: 5. Germline CDR1 SEHNR, CDR2 FQNEAQ (reference sequence). Here the CDR3 DNA reads TGTGCCAGCAGTGTCCGGGACAGGGCCTACGAGCAGTACTTC. Residues: CASSVRDRAYEQYF.

This clone was seen only once. The chain links TRBV28 to TRBJ1-2; D ambiguous. The CDR3 covers 13 residues. Trimming pared 4 bases from V and 4 bases from J, leaving 10 bases between. The germline V gene encodes CDR1 MDHEN and CDR2 SYDVKM. DNA for the CDR3: TGTGCCAGCAGTTCTGGAGGGCTCTATGGCTACACCTTC. Protein product: CASSSGGLYGYTF.

CDR3 loop: CASGHDYGYTF. The DNA for the CDR3 is TGTGCCAGCGGGCATGACTATGGCTACACCTTC. This chain uses TRBV9 with TRBJ1-2; unclear D gene. Germline loops: CDR1 SGDLS, CDR2 YYNGEE. This CDR3 has 11 amino acids. V lost 7 bases and J lost 3, with 7 bases in between.

The gene calls are TRBV6-2 or TRBV6-3 and TRBJ1-5; TRBD1 matches 8 bases. CDR3 length: 18 amino acids. Germline CDR1 MNHEY, CDR2 SVGEGT. J gave up 1 base and V 4 bases, and 12 bases lay outside the gene matches. The CDR3 DNA reads as TGTGCCAGCAGTTTCAGACAGGGGTGGGGGGTCAGCAATCAGCCCCAGCATTTT. Protein: CASSFRQGWGVSNQPQHF.

In its sample, this clone was seen a few times. The CDR3 is CASSEPSLAGAFF. The CDR3 DNA is TGTGCCAGCAGTGAGCCGTCCCTGGCGGGAGCTTTCTTT. The rearrangement joins TRBV6-1 to TRBJ1-1; D gene unclear. Germline V lookup: CDR1 MNHNS, CDR2 SASEGT. The V end lost 3 bases, the J end lost 10 bases, and 15 bases lay between the germline ends. This CDR3 contains 13 residues.

This clone was seen only a few times. V and J are TRBV19 and TRBJ2-7, with D uncertain. This CDR3 is 14 amino acids long. Germline CDR1 LNHDA, CDR2 SQIVND (reference sequence). V dropped 1 base and J dropped 2 bases, with 9 bases sitting between them. The CDR3 reads CASSIGAGTYEQYF. CDR3 sequence (DNA): TGTGCCAGTAGTATAGGGGCAGGCACCTACGAGCAGTACTTC.

The chain joins TRBV9 to TRBJ2-2; D uncertain. The germline V gene encodes CDR1 SGDLS and CDR2 YYNGEE. Trimming removed 0 bases at V and 7 bases at J, with 16 bases between. The length of the CDR3 is 16 residues. Here the CDR3 DNA reads TGTGCCAGCAGCGTAGACCCAGGATCAGGCGTCGGGGAGCTGTTTTTT. It translates to CASSVDPGSGVGELFF.

The chain carries TRBV4-3 and TRBJ1-2; no reliable D call. The germline CDR1 and CDR2 sequences are LGHNA and YSLEER. This CDR3 region has 13 residues. V lost 0 bases, J lost 8 bases, and 10 bases lay in between. The CDR3 region is CASSQERLRGYTF. DNA for the CDR3: TGCGCCAGCAGCCAAGAAAGGCTGAGGGGCTACACCTTC.

The gene calls are TRBV5-1 and TRBJ1-1, with D possibly matching TRBD1 (6 bases). Germline CDR1 reads SGHRS; CDR2 reads YFSETQ. V lost 0 bases and J lost 11, with 17 bases in between. The CDR3 has 14 residues. The CDR3 sequence: CASSLEAGVQVAFF. Here the CDR3 DNA reads TGCGCCAGCAGCTTGGAGGCAGGGGTCCAGGTGGCTTTCTTT.

For the CDR3, the DNA is TGTGCCAGCAGCTTGACGGGACAGGATAATGAAAAACTGTTTTTT. Translation: CASSLTGQDNEKLFF. The rearrangement uses TRBV5-4 and TRBJ1-4; 8 bases fit TRBD1. The V segment lost 1 base and the J segment 4 bases; nucleotides outside the gene matches: 3. CDR3 length: 15 residues. CDR1 is SGHNT, CDR2 YYREEE, per germline (reference sequence).

The rearrangement links TRBV7-2 to TRBJ2-7; D is unclear. Germline V lookup: CDR1 SGHTA, CDR2 FQGNSA. The CDR3 totals 13 residues. Trimming cost V 1 base and J 2 bases, with 6 bases left between them. CDR3 residues: CASSLERAYEQYF. DNA of the CDR3: TGTGCCAGCAGCTTAGAACGGGCCTACGAGCAGTACTTC.

The J gene is TRBJ2-5, the V gene TRBV7-2; TRBD2 might be the D (5 bases). This CDR3 contains 14 residues. Germline V gene lookup returns CDR1 SGHTA and CDR2 FQGNSA. Between the trimmed V and J ends, which lost 1 base and 3 bases, there was a span of 9 bases. CDR3 bases: TGTGCCAGCAGCTTAGTGGTCGGGGAAGAGACCCAGTACTTC. It codes for CASSLVVGEETQYF. Combining the CDR3 with reference TRBV7-2 and TRBJ2-5 gives the whole variable domain GAGVSQSPSNKVTEKGKDVELRCDPISGHTALYWYRQSLGQGLEFLIYFQGNSAPDKSGLPSDRFSAERTGGSVSTLTIQRTQQEDSAVYLCASSLVVGEETQYFGPGTRLLVL.

The chain links TRBV11-2 to TRBJ1-2; 10 nucleotides align to TRBD1. In germline, CDR1 is SGHAT, CDR2 FQNNGV. V lost 1 base to trimming and J lost 7 bases; unmatched junction nucleotides: 12. This CDR3 contains 17 residues. The CDR3 DNA sequence: TGTGCCAGCAGCTTAGCATGGGACAGGGGATATAGTAGTGGCTACACCTTC. It specifies CASSLAWDRGYSSGYTF.

The chain carries TRBV4-2 and TRBJ1-5, with D perhaps matching TRBD1 (6 bases). The CDR3 is made up of 15 amino acids. The V gene lost 3 bases and the J gene lost 5 bases, with 14 bases spanning the gap. Germline V lookup: CDR1 LGHNA, CDR2 YNFKEQ. The CDR3 loop is CASSQVWDIDQPQHF. The CDR3 DNA reads TGTGCCAGCAGCCAGGTTTGGGACATCGATCAGCCCCAGCATTTT.

V and J are TRBV4-2 and TRBJ1-2; D unclear. CDR1 and CDR2 from the germline V gene are LGHNA and YNFKEQ. Deletions cut 0 bases from V and 4 bases from J, with 24 bases between. CDR3 length equals 19 residues. CDR3: CASSQELTWKSAFFYGYTF. CDR3 bases: TGTGCCAGCAGCCAAGAGCTGACTTGGAAGAGCGCATTTTTCTATGGCTACACCTTC.

The chain carries TRBV7-9 and TRBJ1-5; 8 nucleotides align to TRBD1. In germline, CDR1 is SEHNR, CDR2 FQNEAQ (reference sequence). CDR3 size: 14 residues. The J segment lost 7 bases and the V segment lost 5 bases, leaving 7 bases of the junction unmatched. CDR3: CASSRGQGGQPQHF. The DNA for the CDR3 is TGTGCCAGCAGCCGCGGACAGGGAGGACAGCCCCAGCATTTT.